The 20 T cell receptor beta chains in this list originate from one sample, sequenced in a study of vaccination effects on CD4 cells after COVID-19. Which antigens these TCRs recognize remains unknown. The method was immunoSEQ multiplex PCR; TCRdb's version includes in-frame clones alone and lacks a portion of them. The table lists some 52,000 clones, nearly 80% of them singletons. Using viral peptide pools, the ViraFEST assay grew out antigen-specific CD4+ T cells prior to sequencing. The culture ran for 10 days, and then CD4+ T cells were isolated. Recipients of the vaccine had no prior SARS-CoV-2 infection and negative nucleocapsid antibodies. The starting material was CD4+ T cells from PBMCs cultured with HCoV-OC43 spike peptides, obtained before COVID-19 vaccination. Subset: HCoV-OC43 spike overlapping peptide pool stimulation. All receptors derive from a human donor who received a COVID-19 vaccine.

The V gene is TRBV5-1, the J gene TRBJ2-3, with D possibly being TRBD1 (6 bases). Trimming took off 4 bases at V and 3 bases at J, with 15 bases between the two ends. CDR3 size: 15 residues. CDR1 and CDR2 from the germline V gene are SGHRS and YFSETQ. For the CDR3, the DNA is TGCGCCAGCAGCCAAGGGGGTGCGAGGACAGATACGCAGTATTTT. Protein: CASSQGGARTDTQYF.

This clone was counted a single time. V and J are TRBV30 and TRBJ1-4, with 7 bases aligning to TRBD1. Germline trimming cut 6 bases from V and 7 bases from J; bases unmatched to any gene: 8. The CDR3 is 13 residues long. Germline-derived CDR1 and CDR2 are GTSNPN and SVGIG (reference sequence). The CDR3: CACHDRVGEKLFF. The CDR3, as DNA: TGTGCCTGCCATGACAGGGTTGGTGAAAAACTGTTTTTT.

The CDR3 spells CASSAVIQGNTEAFF. The CDR3 nucleotides read TGTGCCAGCAGCGCCGTCATACAGGGGAACACTGAAGCTTTCTTT. The gene calls are TRBV9 and TRBJ1-1, with a weak D call TRBD1 (6 bases). V was trimmed by 3 bases and J by 1 base, leaving 13 bases between them. Germline V gene data show CDR1 as SGDLS and CDR2 as YYNGEE. The CDR3 sequence is 15 residues long.

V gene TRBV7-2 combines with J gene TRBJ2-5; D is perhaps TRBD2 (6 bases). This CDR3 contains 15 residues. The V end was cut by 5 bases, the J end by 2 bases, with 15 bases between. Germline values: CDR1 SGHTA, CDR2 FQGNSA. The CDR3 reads CASSEAGSRQETQYF. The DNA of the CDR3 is TGTGCCAGCAGCGAGGCGGGGAGCAGGCAAGAGACCCAGTACTTC.

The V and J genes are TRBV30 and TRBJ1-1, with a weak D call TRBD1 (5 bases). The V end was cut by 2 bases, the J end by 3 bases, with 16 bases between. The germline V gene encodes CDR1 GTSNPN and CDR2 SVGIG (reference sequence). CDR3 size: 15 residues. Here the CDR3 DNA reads TGTGCCTGGAGTCGGTTTGGAGGGGCGGACACTGAAGCTTTCTTT. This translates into CAWSRFGGADTEAFF.

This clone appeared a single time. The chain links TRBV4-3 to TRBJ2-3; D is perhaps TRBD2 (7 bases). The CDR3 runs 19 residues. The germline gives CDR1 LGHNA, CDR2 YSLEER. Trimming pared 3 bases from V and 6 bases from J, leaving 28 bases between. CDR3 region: CASSHHGGVGGRTGDTQYF. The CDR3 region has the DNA TGCGCCAGCAGCCACCACGGAGGTGTGGGGGGGCGGACGGGTGATACGCAGTATTTT.

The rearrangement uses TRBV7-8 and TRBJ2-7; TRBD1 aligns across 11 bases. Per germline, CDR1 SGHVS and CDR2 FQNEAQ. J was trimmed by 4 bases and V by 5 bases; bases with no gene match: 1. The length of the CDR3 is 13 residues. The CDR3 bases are TGTGCCAGCAGCGGGACAGGGGGTTACGAGCAGTACGTC. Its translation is CASSGTGGYEQYV.

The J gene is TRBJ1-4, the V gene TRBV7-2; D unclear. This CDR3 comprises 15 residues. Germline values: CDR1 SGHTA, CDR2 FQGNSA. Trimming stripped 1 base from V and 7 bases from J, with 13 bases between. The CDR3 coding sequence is TGTGCCAGCAGCTTAGGGTCAACGGGGTCTGAAAAACTGTTTTTT. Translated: CASSLGSTGSEKLFF.

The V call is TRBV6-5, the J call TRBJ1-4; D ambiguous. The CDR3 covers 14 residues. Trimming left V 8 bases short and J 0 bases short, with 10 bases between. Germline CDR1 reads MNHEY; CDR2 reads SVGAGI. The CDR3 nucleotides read TGTGCCAGCGTAGAGCCGACAACTAATGAAAAACTGTTTTTT. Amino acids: CASVEPTTNEKLFF.

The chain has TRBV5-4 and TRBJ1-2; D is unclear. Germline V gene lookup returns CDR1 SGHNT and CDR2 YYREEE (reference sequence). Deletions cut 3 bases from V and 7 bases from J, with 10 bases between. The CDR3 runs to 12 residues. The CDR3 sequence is CASSSTWVGYTF. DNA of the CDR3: TGTGCCAGCAGCTCAACATGGGTTGGCTACACCTTC.

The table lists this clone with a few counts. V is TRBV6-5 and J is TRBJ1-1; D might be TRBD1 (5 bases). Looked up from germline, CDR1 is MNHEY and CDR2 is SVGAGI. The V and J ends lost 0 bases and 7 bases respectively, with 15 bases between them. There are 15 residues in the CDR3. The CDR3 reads CASSYSYQGLFEAFF. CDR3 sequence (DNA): TGTGCCAGCAGTTACTCGTACCAGGGATTATTTGAAGCTTTCTTT.

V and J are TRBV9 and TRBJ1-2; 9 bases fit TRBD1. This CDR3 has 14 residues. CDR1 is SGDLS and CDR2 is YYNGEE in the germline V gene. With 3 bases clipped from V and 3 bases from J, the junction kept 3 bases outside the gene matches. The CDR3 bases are TGTGCCAGCAGCGCGGGGGACAGGGACTATGGCTACACCTTC. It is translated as CASSAGDRDYGYTF.

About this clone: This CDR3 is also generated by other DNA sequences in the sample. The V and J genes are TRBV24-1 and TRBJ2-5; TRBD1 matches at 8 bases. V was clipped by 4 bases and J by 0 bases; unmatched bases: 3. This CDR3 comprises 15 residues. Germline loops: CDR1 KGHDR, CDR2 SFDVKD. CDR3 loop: CATSDRDRHQETQYF. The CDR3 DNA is TGTGCCACCAGTGACAGGGACAGGCACCAAGAGACCCAGTACTTC.

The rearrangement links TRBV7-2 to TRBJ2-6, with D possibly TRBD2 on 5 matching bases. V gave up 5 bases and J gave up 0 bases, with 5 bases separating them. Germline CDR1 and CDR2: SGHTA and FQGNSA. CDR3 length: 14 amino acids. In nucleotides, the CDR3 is TGTGCCAGCAGCCGGGACTCTGGGGCCAACGTCCTGACTTTC. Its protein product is CASSRDSGANVLTF. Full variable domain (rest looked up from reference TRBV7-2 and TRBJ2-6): GAGVSQSPSNKVTEKGKDVELRCDPISGHTALYWYRQSLGQGLEFLIYFQGNSAPDKSGLPSDRFSAERTGGSVSTLTIQRTQQEDSAVYLCASSRDSGANVLTFGAGSRLTVL.

CDR3 sequence (DNA): TGTGCCAGCAGCTCCGGGGGGGGAAGCACAGATACGCAGTATTTT. It yields the protein CASSSGGGSTDTQYF. This chain uses TRBV5-4 with TRBJ2-3, with 8 positions matching TRBD2. This CDR3 has 15 residues. Germline V gives CDR1 SGHNT, CDR2 YYREEE (reference sequence). V shed 3 bases, J shed 0 bases, and the junction held 3 bases outside the gene matches. The whole variable domain, remainder taken from reference TRBV5-4 and TRBJ2-3, is ETGVTQSPTHLIKTRGQQVTLRCSSQSGHNTVSWYQQALGQGPQFIFQYYREEENGRGNFPPRFSGLQFPNYSSELNVNALELDDSALYLCASSSGGGSTDTQYFGPGTRLTVL.

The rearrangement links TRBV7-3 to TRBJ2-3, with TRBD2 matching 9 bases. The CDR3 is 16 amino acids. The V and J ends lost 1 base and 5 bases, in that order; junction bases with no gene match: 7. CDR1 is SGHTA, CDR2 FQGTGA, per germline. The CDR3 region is CASSLIGGGAKDTQYF. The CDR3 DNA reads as TGTGCCAGCAGCTTAATAGGCGGGGGGGCCAAAGATACGCAGTATTTT.

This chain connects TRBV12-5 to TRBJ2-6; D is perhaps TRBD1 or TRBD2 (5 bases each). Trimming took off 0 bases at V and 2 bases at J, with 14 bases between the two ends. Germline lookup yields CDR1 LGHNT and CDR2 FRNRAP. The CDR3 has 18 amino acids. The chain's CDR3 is CASGLVRDGYAGANVLTF. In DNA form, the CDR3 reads TGTGCTAGTGGTTTGGTACGGGACGGATATGCTGGGGCCAACGTCCTGACTTTC.

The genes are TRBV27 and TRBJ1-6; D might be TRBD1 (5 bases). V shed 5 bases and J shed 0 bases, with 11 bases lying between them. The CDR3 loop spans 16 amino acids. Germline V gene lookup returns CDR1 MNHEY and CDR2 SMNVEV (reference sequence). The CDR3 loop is CASSPAGSSYNSPLHF. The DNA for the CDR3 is TGTGCCAGCAGTCCGGCAGGGAGCTCCTATAATTCACCCCTCCACTTT.

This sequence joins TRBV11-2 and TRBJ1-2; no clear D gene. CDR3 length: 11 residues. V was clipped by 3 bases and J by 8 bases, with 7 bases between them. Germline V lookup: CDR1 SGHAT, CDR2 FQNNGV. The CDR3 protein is CASSFRNGYTF. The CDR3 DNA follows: TGTGCCAGCAGCTTCAGGAACGGCTACACCTTC.

CDR3 protein: CAWSVGQTLMNTEAFF. The CDR3 DNA sequence: TGTGCCTGGAGTGTCGGCCAGACCCTCATGAACACTGAAGCTTTCTTT. This sequence joins TRBV30 and TRBJ1-1; no clear D gene. Germline V lookup: CDR1 GTSNPN, CDR2 SVGIG (reference sequence). The CDR3 length is 16 residues. Trimming removed 0 bases from V and 0 bases from J, with 14 bases in between.